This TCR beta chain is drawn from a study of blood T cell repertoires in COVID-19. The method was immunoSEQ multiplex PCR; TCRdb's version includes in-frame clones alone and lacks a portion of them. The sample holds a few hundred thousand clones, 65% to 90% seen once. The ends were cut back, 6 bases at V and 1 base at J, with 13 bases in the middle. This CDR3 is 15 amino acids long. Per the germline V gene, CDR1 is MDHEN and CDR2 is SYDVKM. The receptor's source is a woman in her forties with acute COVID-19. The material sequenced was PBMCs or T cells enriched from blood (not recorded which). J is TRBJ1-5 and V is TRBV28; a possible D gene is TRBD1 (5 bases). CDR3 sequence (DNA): TGTGCCAGCAGCCTAGGTGGGGGGAGCAATCAGCCCCAGCATTTT. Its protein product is CASSLGGGSNQPQHF. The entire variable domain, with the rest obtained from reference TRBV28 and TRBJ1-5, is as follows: DVKVTQSSRYLVKRTGEKVFLECVQDMDHENMFWYRQDPGLGLRLIYFSYDVKMKEKGDIPEGYSVSREKKERFSLILESASTNQTSMYLCASSLGGGSNQPQHFGDGTRLSIL.